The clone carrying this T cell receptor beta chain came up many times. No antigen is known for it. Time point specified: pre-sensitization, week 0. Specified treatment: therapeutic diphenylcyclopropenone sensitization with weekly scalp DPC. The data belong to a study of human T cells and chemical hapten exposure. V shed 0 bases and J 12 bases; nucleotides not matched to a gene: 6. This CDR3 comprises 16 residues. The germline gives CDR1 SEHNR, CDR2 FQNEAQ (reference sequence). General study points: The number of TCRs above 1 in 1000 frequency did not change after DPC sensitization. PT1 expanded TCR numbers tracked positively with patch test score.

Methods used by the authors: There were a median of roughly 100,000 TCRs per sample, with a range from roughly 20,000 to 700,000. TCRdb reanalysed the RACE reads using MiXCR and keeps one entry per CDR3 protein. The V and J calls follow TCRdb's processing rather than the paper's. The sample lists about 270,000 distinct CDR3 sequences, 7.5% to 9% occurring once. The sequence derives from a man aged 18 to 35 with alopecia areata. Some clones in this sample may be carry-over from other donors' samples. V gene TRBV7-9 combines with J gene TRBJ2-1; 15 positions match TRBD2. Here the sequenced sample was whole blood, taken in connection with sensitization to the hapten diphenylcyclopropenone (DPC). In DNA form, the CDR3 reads TGTGCCAGCAGCTTAGCAGGACTAGCGGGGGGGCAGGTGCAGTTCTTC. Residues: CASSLAGLAGGQVQFF.